This TCR beta chain was captured by sequencing in a study of CD8 T cells in Susac syndrome. Sequencing of TCR beta was performed on blood CD8+ and CD4+ T cells. After extraction with the RNeasy kit, about 0.5 to 1 ug of the RNA was reverse transcribed using random hexamers. MiXCR was run by TCRdb on the immunoSEQ multiplex PCR reads, yielding one entry per CDR3 protein. The sample yields some 180,000 distinct CDR3 sequences, roughly 90% seen once. The sample comprised CD4+ T cells from PBMCs. The sequence derives from a human donor with Susac syndrome.

The CDR3, as DNA: TGCAGTGCTAGAGATCCAGACGGCTACACCTTC. This codes for CSARDPDGYTF. The chain joins TRBV20-1 to TRBJ1-2; no definite D call. Per germline, CDR1 DFQATT and CDR2 SNEGSKA (reference sequence). The CDR3 covers 11 residues. V was pared by 0 bases and J by 8 bases, with 7 bases between.